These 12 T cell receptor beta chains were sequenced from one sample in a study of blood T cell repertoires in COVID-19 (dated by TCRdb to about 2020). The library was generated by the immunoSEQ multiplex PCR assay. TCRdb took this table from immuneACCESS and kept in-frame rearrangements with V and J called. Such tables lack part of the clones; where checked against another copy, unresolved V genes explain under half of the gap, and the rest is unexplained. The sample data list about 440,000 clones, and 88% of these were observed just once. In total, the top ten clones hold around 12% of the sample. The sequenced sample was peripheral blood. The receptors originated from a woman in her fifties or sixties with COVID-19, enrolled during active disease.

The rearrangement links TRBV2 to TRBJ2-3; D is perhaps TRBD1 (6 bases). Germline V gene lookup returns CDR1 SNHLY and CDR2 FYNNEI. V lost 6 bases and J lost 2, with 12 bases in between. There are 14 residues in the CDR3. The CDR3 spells CASRSTGHTDTQYF. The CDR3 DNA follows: TGTGCCAGCAGGTCCACAGGGCACACAGATACGCAGTATTTT.

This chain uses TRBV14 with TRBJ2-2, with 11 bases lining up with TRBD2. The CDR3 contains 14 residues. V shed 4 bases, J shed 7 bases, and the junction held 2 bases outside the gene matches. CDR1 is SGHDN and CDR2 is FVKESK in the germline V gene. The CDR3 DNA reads TGTGCCAGCAGCCCTAGCGGGGGGATCGGGGAGCTGTTTTTT. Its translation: CASSPSGGIGELFF.

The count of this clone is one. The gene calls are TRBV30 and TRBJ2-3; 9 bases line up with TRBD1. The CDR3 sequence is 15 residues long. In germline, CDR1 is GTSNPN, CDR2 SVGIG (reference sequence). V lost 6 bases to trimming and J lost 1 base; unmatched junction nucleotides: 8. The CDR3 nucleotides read TGTGCCTGCCGGGACAGGGCGTCAGGCACAGATACGCAGTATTTT. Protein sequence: CACRDRASGTDTQYF.

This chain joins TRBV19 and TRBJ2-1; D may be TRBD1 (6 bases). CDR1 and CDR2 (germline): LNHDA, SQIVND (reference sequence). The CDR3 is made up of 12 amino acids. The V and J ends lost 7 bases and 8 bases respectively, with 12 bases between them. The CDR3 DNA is TGTGCCAGTATGGGGGCAGGGGATGAGCAGTTCTTC. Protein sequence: CASMGAGDEQFF.

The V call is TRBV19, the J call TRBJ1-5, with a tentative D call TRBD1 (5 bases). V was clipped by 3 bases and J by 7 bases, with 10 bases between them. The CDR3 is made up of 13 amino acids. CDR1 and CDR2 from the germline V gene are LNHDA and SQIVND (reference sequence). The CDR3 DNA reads TGTGCCAGTAGTATGGGGCCCGGACAGCCCCAGCATTTT. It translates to CASSMGPGQPQHF. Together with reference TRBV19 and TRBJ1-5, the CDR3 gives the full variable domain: DGGITQSPKYLFRKEGQNVTLSCEQNLNHDAMYWYRQDPGQGLRLIYYSQIVNDFQKGDIAEGYSVSREKKESFPLTVTSAQKNPTAFYLCASSMGPGQPQHFGDGTRLSIL.

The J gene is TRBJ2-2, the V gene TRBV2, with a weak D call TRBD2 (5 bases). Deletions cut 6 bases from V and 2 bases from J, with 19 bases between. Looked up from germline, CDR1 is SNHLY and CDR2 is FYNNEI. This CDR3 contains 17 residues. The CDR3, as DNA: TGTGCCAGCAGCGTAAGACTATACCCCGTTAACACCGGGGAGCTGTTTTTT. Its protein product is CASSVRLYPVNTGELFF. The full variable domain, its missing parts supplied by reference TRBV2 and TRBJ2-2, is EPEVTQTPSHQVTQMGQEVILRCVPISNHLYFYWYRQILGQKVEFLVSFYNNEISEKSEIFDDQFSVERPDGSNFTLKIRSTKLEDSAMYFCASSVRLYPVNTGELFFGEGSRLTVL.

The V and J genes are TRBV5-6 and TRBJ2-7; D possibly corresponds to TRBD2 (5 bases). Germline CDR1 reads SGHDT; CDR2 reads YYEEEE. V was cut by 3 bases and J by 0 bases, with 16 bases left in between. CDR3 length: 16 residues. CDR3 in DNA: TGTGCCAGCAGCTACCCTTCGGGGTTAGACTCCTACGAGCAGTACTTC. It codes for CASSYPSGLDSYEQYF. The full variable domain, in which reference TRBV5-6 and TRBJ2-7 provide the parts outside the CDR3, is DAGVTQSPTHLIKTRGQQVTLRCSPKSGHDTVSWYQQALGQGPQFIFQYYEEEERQRGNFPDRFSGHQFPNYSSELNVNALLLGDSALYLCASSYPSGLDSYEQYFGPGTRLTVT.

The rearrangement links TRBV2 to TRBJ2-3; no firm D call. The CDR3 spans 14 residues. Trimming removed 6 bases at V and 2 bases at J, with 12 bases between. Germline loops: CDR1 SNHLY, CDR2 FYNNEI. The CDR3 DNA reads TGTGCCAGCAGGGATAGACTGACCACAGATACGCAGTATTTT. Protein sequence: CASRDRLTTDTQYF.

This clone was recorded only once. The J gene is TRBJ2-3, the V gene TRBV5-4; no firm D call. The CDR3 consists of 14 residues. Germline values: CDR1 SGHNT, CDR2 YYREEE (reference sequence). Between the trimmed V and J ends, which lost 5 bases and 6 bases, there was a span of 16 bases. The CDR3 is CASSPADSRDTQYF. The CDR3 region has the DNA TGTGCCAGCAGTCCGGCAGACTCGAGGGATACGCAGTATTTT.

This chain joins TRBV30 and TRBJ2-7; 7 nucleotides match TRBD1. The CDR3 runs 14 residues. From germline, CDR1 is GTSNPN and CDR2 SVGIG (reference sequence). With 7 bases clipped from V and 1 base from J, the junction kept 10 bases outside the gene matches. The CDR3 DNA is TGTGCCTACTTCAGACAGGGCAAGTCCTACGAGCAGTACTTC. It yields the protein CAYFRQGKSYEQYF.

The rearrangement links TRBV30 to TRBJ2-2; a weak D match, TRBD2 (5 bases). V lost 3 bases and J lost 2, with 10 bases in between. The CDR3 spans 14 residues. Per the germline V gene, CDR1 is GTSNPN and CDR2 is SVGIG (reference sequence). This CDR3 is CAWSGRGNTGELFF. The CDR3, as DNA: TGTGCCTGGAGCGGACGGGGTAACACCGGGGAGCTGTTTTTT.

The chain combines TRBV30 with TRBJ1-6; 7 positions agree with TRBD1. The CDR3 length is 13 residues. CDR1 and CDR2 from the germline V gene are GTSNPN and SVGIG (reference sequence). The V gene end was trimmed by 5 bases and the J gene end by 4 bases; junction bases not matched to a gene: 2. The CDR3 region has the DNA TGTGCCTGGTCGGGACAGTATAATTCACCCCTCCACTTT. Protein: CAWSGQYNSPLHF. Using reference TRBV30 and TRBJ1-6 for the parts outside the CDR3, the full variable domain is SQTIHQWPATLVQPVGSPLSLECTVEGTSNPNLYWYRQAAGRGLQLLFYSVGIGQISSEVPQNLSASRPQDRQFILSSKKLLLSDSGFYLCAWSGQYNSPLHFGNGTRLTVT.